This TCR beta chain was sequenced for a study of blood T cell repertoires in COVID-19. Overall study: The origin of the acute and convalescent COVID-19 samples was the United States, Italy and Spain.

In the original analysis: The authors estimated nucleated cell counts from reference gene primer amplification. Sequenced by immunoSEQ multiplex PCR; TCRdb stores in-frame clones only, minus some. V and J calls and clone size are given by that table; D and trimming were obtained from the DNA. The table has fewer than 350,000 clones, roughly 90% seen once; the top ten hold roughly 4%. This clone has just one count. This TCR was sampled from an older woman with COVID-19, enrolled during active disease. The sample was peripheral blood.

CDR3 DNA: TGCGCCAGCAGCTGGACCGGGACACTGGGCAATGAGCAGTTCTTC. Its protein product is CASSWTGTLGNEQFF. The chain employs TRBV5-1 and TRBJ2-1, with D possibly matching TRBD1 (6 bases). Germline V gene lookup returns CDR1 SGHRS and CDR2 YFSETQ. The CDR3 spans 15 residues. The V end lost 3 bases, the J end lost 6 bases, and 16 bases lay between the germline ends.